The present entry profiles one TCR beta chain with its context. The antigen is undetermined. The data derive from a study of T cell responses to AZD1222 COVID-19 vaccine. Whole-study findings and limits: Vaccine-associated CD4 TCRs ranged over spike, dominating at 160-218 and 743-854. The repertoires were collected only after the peak T cell response. In the spike-specific TCR repertoire, nearly half reportedly target unmutated variant regions.

Second-dose recipients at about 4 or about 12 weeks were treated as one pooled group. This CDR3 spans 15 amino acids. The germline gives CDR1 SGHRS, CDR2 YFSETQ. Trimming removed 2 bases at V and 3 bases at J, with 14 bases between. Profiled with immunoSEQ multiplex PCR; TCRdb holds only in-frame clones, not every one. In the table there are around 120,000 clones, 93% of which are singletons. The sequence came from an adult who received the AZD1222 COVID-19 vaccine. This chain links TRBV5-1 with TRBJ1-1; tentatively, D is TRBD1 (5 bases). This sample comprised peripheral blood, obtained 28 days after the second AZD1222 dose. CDR3 nucleotides: TGCGCCAGCAGCTTCCGTCGGGGGATGGACACTGAAGCTTTCTTT. This encodes CASSFRRGMDTEAFF. The full variable domain, completed using reference TRBV5-1 and TRBJ1-1, is KAGVTQTPRYLIKTRGQQVTLSCSPISGHRSVSWYQQTPGQGLQFLFEYFSETQRNKGNFPGRFSGRQFSNSRSEMNVSTLELGDSALYLCASSFRRGMDTEAFFGQGTRLTVV.